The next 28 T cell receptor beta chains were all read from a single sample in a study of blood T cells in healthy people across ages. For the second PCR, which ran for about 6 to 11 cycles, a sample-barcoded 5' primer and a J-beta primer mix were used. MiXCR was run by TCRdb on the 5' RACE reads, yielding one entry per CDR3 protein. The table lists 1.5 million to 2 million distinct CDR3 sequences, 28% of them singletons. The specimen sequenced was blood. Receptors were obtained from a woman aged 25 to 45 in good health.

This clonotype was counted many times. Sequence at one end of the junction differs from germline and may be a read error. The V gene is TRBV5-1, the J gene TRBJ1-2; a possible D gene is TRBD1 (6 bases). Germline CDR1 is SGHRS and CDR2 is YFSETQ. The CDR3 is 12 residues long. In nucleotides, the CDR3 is TGTGCCAGCAGTTTACCAGGGGATGGCTACACCTTC. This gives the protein CASSLPGDGYTF.

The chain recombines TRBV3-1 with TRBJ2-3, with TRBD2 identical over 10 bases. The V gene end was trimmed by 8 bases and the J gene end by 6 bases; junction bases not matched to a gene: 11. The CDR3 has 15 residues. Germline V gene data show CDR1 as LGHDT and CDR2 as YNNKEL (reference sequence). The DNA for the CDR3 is TGTGCCAGCGCTCTAGCGGGAGATGGGAGGGATACGCAGTATTTT. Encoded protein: CASALAGDGRDTQYF.

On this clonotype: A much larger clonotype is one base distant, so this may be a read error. The CDR3 DNA sequence: TGCAGCGTTCGGATCCCGGTAGGGTACTACAATGAGCAGTTCTTC. Residues: CSVRIPVGYYNEQFF. V is TRBV29-1 and J is TRBJ2-1; no clear D gene. The CDR3 covers 15 residues. V was cut by 5 bases and J by 3 bases, with 17 bases left in between. The V gene's germline CDR1 is SQVTM and CDR2 ANQGSEA.

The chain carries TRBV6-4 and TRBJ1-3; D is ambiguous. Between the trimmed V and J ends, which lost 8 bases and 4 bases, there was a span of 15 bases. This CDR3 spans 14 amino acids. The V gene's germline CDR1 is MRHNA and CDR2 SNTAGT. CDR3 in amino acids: CASCHRYRGNTIYF. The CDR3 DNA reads TGTGCCAGCTGTCACCGCTATCGAGGAAACACCATATATTTT.

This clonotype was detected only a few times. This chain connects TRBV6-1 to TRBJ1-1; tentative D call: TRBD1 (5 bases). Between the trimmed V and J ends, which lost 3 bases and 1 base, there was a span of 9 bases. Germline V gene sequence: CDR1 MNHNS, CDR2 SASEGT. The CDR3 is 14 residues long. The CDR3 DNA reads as TGTGCCAGCAGTGACTCCGGGGGGAACACTGAAGCTTTCTTT. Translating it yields CASSDSGGNTEAFF.

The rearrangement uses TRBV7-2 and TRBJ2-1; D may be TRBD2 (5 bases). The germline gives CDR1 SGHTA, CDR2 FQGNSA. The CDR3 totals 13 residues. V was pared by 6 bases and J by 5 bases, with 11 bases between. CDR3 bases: TGTGCCAGCAGGGCTACCGGGAACAATGAGCAGTTCTTC. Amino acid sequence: CASRATGNNEQFF.

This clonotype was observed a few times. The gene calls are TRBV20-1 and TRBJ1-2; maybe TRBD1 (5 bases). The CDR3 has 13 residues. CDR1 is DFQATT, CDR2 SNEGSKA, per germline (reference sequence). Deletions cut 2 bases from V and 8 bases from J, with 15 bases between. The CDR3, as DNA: TGCAGTGCTAGACCCCTTCGGGGGAACGGCTACACCTTC. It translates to CSARPLRGNGYTF.

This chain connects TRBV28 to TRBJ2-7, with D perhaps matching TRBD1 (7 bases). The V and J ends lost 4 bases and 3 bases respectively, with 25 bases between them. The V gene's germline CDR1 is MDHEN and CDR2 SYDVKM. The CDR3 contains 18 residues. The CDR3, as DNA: TGTGCCAGCAGTTCCCCCGGGCTTCGCGGAGGGGGCTACTACGAGCAGTACTTC. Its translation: CASSSPGLRGGGYYEQYF.

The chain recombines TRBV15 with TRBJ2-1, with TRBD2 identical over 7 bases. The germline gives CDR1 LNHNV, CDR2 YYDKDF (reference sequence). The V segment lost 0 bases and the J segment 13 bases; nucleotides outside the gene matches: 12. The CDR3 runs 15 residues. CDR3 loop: CATSRDRSGVETQFF. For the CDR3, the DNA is TGTGCCACCAGCAGAGATCGGAGCGGGGTAGAGACCCAGTTCTTC.

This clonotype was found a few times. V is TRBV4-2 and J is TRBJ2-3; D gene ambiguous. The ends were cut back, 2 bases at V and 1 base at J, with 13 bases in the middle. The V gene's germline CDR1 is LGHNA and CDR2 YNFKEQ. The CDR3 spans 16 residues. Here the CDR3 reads CASSQTTVGGTDTQYF. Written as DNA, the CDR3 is TGTGCCAGCAGCCAAACTACGGTAGGAGGCACAGATACGCAGTATTTT.

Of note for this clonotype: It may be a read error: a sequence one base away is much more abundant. The CDR3 protein is CSARDRDTRYF. The CDR3 DNA follows: TGCAGTGCTAGAGATAGGGATACGCGGTATTTT. This chain links TRBV20-1 with TRBJ2-3; D is uncertain. CDR3 length: 11 amino acids. Per germline, CDR1 DFQATT and CDR2 SNEGSKA (reference sequence).

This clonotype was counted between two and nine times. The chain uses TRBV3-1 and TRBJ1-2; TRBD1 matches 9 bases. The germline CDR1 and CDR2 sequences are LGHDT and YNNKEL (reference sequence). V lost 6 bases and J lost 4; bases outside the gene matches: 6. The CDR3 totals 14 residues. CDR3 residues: CASRPQGASYGYTF. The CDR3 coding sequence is TGTGCCAGCAGGCCACAGGGGGCGAGCTATGGCTACACCTTC.

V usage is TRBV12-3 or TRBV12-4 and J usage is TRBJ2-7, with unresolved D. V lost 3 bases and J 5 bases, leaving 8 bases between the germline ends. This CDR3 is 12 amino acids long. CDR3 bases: TGTGCCAGCAGTTTGAGCGCGGACGAGCAGTACTTC. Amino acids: CASSLSADEQYF.

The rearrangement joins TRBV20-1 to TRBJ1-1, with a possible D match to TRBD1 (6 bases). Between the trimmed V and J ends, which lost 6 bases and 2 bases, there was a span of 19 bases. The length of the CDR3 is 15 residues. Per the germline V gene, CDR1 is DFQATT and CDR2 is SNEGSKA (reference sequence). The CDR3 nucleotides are TGCAGTGCCTACGAAGGGGGGGGTCAAAACACTGAAGCTTTCTTT. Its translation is CSAYEGGGQNTEAFF.

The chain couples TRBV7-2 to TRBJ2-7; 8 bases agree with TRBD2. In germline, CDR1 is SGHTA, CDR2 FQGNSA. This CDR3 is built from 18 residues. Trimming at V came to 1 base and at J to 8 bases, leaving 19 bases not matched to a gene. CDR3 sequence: CASSLVGRGARIGHKQYF. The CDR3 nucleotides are TGTGCCAGCAGCTTAGTTGGGCGGGGGGCCCGGATAGGGCACAAGCAGTACTTC.

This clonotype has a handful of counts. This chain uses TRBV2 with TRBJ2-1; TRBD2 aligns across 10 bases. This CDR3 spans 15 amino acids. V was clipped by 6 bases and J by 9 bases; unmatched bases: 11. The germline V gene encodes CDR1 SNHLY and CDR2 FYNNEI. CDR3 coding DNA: TGTGCCAGCAGCTCCAATAGCGGGGGGATCGGTGAGCAGTTCTTC. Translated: CASSSNSGGIGEQFF.

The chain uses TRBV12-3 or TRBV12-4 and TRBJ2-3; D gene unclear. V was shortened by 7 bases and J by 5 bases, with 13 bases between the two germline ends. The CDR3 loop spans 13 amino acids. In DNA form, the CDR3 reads TGTGCCAGCAACGGGCCCCGAGGAGATACGCAGTATTTT. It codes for CASNGPRGDTQYF.

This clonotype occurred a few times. DNA of the CDR3: TGTGCTAGTGCCCCTCGGGAGGCCTCCTACGAGCAGTACTTC. This gives the protein CASAPREASYEQYF. The J gene is TRBJ2-7, the V gene TRBV12-5; the match to TRBD2 covers 7 bases. Germline trimming cut 7 bases from V and 0 bases from J; bases unmatched to any gene: 6. The CDR3 is made up of 14 amino acids. Germline V gene sequence: CDR1 LGHNT, CDR2 FRNRAP.

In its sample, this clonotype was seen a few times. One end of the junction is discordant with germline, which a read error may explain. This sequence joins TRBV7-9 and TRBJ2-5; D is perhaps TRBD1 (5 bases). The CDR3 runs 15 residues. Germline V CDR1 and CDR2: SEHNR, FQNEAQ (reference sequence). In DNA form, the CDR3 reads TGTGCCGGCAGCGCAACAGGAAACGTCGGGGAGACCCAGTACTTC. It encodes CAGSATGNVGETQYF.

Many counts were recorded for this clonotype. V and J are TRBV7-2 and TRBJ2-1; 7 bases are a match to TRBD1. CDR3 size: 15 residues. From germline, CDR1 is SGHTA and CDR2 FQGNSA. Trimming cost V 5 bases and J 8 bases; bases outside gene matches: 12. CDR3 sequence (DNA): TGTGCCAGCAGCGCGCAAGGGGGCGCTTGGGATGAGCAGTTCTTC. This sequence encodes CASSAQGGAWDEQFF.

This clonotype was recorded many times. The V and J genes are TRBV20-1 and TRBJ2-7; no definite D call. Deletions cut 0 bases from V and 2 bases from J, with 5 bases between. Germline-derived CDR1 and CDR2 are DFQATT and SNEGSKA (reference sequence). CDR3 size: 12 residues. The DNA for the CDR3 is TGCAGTGCTAGAGATCAGACCTACGAGCAGTACTTC. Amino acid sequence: CSARDQTYEQYF.

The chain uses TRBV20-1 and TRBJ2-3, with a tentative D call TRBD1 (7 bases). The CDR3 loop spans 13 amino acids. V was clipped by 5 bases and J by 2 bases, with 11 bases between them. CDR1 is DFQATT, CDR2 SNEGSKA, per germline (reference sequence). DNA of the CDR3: TGCAGTGCTGCGGGACAGCTCACAGATACGCAGTATTTT. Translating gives CSAAGQLTDTQYF.

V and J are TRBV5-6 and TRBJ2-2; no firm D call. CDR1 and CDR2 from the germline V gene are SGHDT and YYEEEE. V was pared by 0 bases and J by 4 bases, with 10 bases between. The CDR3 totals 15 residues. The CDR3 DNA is TGTGCCAGCAGCTTGGCCGGCAGGCTCACCGGGGAGCTGTTTTTT. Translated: CASSLAGRLTGELFF.

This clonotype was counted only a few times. CDR3 amino acids: CASSPDVNGYQPQHF. The CDR3 DNA sequence: TGTGCCAGCAGCCCCGATGTGAATGGATATCAGCCCCAGCATTTT. The genes are TRBV5-5 and TRBJ1-5; D not resolved. CDR3 length equals 15 residues. Per germline, CDR1 SGHKS and CDR2 YYEKEE (reference sequence). Trimming pared 4 bases from V and 5 bases from J, leaving 16 bases between.

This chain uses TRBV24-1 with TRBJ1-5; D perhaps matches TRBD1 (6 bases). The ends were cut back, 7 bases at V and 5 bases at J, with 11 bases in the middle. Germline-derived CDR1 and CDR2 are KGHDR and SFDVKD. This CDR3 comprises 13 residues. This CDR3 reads CATSRDTHQPQHF. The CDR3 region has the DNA TGTGCCACCAGCCGGGACACGCATCAGCCCCAGCATTTT.

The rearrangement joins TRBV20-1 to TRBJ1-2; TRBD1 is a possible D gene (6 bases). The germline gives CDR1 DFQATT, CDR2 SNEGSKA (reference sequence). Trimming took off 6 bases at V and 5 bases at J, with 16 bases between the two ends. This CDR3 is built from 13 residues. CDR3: CSAGAGSGYGYTF. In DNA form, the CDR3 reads TGCAGTGCGGGGGCAGGGAGTGGGTATGGCTACACCTTC.

CDR3 amino acids: CSAPVRPSNTEAFF. In nucleotides, the CDR3 is TGCAGTGCCCCAGTACGTCCCTCGAACACTGAAGCTTTCTTT. The V gene is TRBV20-1, the J gene TRBJ1-1, with D uncertain. The CDR3 runs to 14 residues. The V gene's germline CDR1 is DFQATT and CDR2 SNEGSKA (reference sequence). Trimming removed 6 bases at V and 1 base at J, with 15 bases between.

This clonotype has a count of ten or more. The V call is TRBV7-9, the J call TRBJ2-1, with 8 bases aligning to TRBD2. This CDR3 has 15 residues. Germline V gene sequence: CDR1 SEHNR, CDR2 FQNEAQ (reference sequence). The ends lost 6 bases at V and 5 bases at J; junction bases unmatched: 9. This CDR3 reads CASRKTSALNNEQFF. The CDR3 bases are TGTGCCAGCAGAAAGACTAGCGCTTTAAACAATGAGCAGTTCTTC.